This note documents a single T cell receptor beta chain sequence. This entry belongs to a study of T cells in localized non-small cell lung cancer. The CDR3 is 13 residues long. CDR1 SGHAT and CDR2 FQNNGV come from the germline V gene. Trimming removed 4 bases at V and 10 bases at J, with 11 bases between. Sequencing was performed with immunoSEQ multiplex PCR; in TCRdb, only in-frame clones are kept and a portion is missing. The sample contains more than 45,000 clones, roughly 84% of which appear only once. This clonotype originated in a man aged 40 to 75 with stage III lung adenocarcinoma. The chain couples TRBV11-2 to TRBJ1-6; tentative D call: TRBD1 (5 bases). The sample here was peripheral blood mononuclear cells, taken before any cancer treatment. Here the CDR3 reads CASSSQGESPLHF. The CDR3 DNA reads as TGTGCCAGCAGCTCCCAAGGGGAGTCACCCCTCCACTTT.